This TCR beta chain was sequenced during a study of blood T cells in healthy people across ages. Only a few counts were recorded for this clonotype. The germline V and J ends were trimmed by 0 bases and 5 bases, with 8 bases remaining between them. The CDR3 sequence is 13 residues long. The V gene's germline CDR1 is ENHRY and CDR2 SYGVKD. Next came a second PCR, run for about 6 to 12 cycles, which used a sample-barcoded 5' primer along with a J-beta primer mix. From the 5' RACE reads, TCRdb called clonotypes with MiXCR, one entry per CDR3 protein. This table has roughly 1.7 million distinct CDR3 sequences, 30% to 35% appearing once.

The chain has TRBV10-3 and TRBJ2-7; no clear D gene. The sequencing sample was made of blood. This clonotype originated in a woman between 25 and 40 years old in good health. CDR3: CAISESGKNEQYF. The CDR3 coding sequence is TGTGCCATCAGTGAGTCAGGGAAGAACGAGCAGTACTTC.